Only one count was recorded for the clone carrying this T cell receptor (beta chain). The antigen remains undetermined. This sample stems from a study of cytomegalovirus exposure and HLA in healthy donors. Study-wide background: The same platform as the approximately 700 first-cohort repertoires was used for the roughly 130 validation repertoires, a later analysis reported.

Germline loops: CDR1 SGHTA, CDR2 FQGNSA. The V segment lost 5 bases and the J segment 2 bases; nucleotides outside the gene matches: 6. The CDR3 is 15 amino acids. Whole-study findings and limits: Reports showed the classifier diagnosing cytomegalovirus status with high specificity and sensitivity. Rare sequences made up most TCRs, while some public TCRs were found in many donors.

Some clones are missing from TCRdb's copy, which holds only in-frame ones; the method was immunoSEQ multiplex PCR. The sample holds tens of thousands of clones, 96% seen once. The J gene is TRBJ2-7, the V gene TRBV7-2; 10 bases align to TRBD2. The clonotype comes from a woman younger than 30 in good health and CMV-seropositive. Source material: PBMCs. Here the CDR3 reads CASSELAGPPYEQYF. The CDR3 DNA reads as TGTGCCAGCAGCGAACTAGCGGGGCCTCCCTACGAGCAGTACTTC.